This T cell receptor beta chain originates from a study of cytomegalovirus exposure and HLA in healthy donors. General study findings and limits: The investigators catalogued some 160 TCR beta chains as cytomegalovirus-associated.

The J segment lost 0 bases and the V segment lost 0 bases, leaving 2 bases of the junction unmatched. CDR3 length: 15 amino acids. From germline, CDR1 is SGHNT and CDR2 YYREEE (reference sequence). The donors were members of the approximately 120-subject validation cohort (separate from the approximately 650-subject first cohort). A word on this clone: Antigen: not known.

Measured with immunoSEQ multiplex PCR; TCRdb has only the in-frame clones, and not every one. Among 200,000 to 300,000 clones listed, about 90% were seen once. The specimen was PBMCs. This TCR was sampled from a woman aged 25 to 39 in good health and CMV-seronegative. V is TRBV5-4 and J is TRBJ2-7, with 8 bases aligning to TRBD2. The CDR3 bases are TGTGCCAGCAGCTTGGCTAGCGGGCGCTCCTACGAGCAGTACTTC. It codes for CASSLASGRSYEQYF.